This T cell receptor (beta chain) was sequenced during a study of blood T cell repertoires in COVID-19. The repertoire was sequenced with immunoSEQ multiplex PCR; TCRdb's copy has only in-frame clones and lacks some. The sample holds approximately 190,000 clones, 83% seen once. CDR3 length: 13 amino acids. V was shortened by 6 bases and J by 4 bases, with 11 bases between the two germline ends. The germline CDR1 and CDR2 sequences are SNHLY and FYNNEI. The sample taken for sequencing was peripheral blood. The chain links TRBV2 to TRBJ2-3; D might be TRBD1 (6 bases). The receptor was isolated from a woman aged 35 to 49 with acute or convalescent COVID-19. The CDR3 is CASSPGQSDTQYF. CDR3 nucleotide sequence: TGTGCCAGCAGCCCTGGACAGTCAGATACGCAGTATTTT.